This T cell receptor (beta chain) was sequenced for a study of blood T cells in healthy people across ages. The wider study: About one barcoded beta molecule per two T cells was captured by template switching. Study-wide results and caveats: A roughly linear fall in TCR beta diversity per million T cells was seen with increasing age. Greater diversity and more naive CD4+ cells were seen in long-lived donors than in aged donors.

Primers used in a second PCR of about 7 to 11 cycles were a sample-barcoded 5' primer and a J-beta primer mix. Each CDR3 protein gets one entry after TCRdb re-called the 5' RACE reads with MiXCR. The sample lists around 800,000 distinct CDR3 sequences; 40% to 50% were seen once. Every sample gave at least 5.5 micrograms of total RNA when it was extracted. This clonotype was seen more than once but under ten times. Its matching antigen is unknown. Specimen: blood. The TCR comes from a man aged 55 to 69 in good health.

The CDR3 nucleotides are TGTGCCAGCAGCTCCCAGCGGGTTGAGCAGTTCTTC. Its translation: CASSSQRVEQFF. This rearrangement joins TRBV7-2 to TRBJ2-1; D is perhaps TRBD2 (6 bases). This CDR3 has 12 residues. The ends were cut back, 4 bases at V and 9 bases at J, with 10 bases in the middle. Germline loops: CDR1 SGHTA, CDR2 FQGNSA.